The subject of this entry is one T cell receptor beta chain. Its antigen is as yet unknown. The source of the sample is a study of identical twins. V was clipped by 5 bases and J by 8 bases, with 14 bases between them. The CDR3 sequence is 13 residues long. The V gene's germline CDR1 is SGHRS and CDR2 YFSETQ. One entry per CDR3 protein results from TCRdb running MiXCR on the 5' RACE reads. This table holds 1.5 million to 2 million distinct CDR3 sequences, about 30% found once. Findings and limits, study-wide: The more abundant beta clonotypes in cord blood had fewer insertions, and memory repertoires did not show this.

The sequenced sample consisted of cord blood. The chain employs TRBV5-1 and TRBJ2-1; possible D gene TRBD1, 6 bases. The origin of this receptor is a newborn girl in good health. DNA for the CDR3: TGCGCCAGCAGTTCCGAGGGGGTCCATGAGCAGTTCTTC. Translating it yields CASSSEGVHEQFF.